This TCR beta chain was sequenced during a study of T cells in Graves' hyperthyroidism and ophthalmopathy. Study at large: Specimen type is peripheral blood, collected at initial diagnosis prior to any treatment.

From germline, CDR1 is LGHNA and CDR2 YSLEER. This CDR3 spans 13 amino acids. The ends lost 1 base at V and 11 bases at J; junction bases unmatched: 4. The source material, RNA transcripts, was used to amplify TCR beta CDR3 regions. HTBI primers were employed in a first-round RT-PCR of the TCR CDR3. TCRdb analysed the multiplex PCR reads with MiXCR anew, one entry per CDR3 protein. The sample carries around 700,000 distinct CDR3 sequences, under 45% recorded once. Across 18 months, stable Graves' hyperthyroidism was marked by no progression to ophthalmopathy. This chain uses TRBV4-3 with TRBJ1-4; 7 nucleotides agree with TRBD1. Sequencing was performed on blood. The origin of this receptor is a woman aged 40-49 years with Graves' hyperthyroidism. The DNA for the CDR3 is TGCGCCAGCAGCCAAGGACAGGGTTGGAAACTGTTTTTT. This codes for CASSQGQGWKLFF.